The 9 T cell receptor beta chains given below trace back to one sample, sequenced in a study of T cells in Graves' hyperthyroidism and ophthalmopathy. RNA transcripts gave rise to amplified TCR beta CDR3 regions. The TCR CDR3 was amplified in a first-round RT-PCR using the HTBI primer set. TCRdb called the multiplex PCR reads again in MiXCR, with one record for every CDR3 protein. This table has more than 300,000 distinct CDR3 sequences, more than 11% appearing once. The sample consisted of blood. These receptors were collected from a woman aged 25 to 39 with Graves' hyperthyroidism.

This clonotype was recorded many times. The chain uses TRBV28 and TRBJ2-1, with 11 bases fitting TRBD2. This CDR3 contains 16 residues. Germline trimming cut 3 bases from V and 0 bases from J; bases unmatched to any gene: 1. Per the germline V gene, CDR1 is MDHEN and CDR2 is SYDVKM. The CDR3 sequence: CASSFGTSGSYNEQFF. The DNA for the CDR3 is TGTGCCAGCAGTTTCGGGACTAGCGGCTCCTACAATGAGCAGTTCTTC.

This clonotype has ten or more counts. The CDR3 region has the DNA TGTGCCAGCAGTGATAGAAACCGACAGACAGGTAGGACTGAAGCTTTCTTT. Translation gives CASSDRNRQTGRTEAFF. V is TRBV6-1 and J is TRBJ1-1; possible D gene TRBD1, 6 bases. Trimming pared 3 bases from V and 5 bases from J, leaving 22 bases between. In germline, CDR1 is MNHNS, CDR2 SASEGT. This CDR3 spans 17 amino acids.

This clonotype was counted many times. This rearrangement joins TRBV10-3 to TRBJ2-1, with 7 positions matching TRBD2. The ends lost 11 bases at V and 5 bases at J; junction bases unmatched: 15. This CDR3 comprises 15 residues. Germline V lookup: CDR1 ENHRY, CDR2 SYGVKD. The chain's CDR3 is CASSPSGTTNNEQFF. The CDR3 nucleotides read TGTGCCTCCTCCCCGAGCGGGACGACAAACAATGAGCAGTTCTTC.

This clonotype was recorded at least ten times. The chain has TRBV20-1 and TRBJ2-7; D gene ambiguous. The CDR3 consists of 12 residues. Trimming pared 5 bases from V and 4 bases from J, leaving 12 bases between. Germline lookup yields CDR1 DFQATT and CDR2 SNEGSKA (reference sequence). This CDR3 is CSAGHPGYEQYF. The CDR3 coding sequence is TGCAGTGCTGGTCACCCCGGATACGAGCAGTACTTC.

There are many counts of this clonotype. V is TRBV18 and J is TRBJ1-2; D ambiguous. Germline V gene data show CDR1 as KGHSH and CDR2 as LQKENI. The V gene lost 1 base and the J gene lost 8 bases, with 5 bases spanning the gap. CDR3 size: 11 residues. CDR3 amino acids: CASSPLQGYTF. For the CDR3, the DNA is TGTGCCAGCTCACCACTCCAAGGCTACACCTTC.

The CDR3 DNA reads as TGTGCCAGCAGCTTAGGGGAGCCACAGATGCAGTTCTTC. Residues: CASSLGEPQMQFF. This chain uses TRBV7-2 with TRBJ2-1; maybe TRBD2 (5 bases). Germline lookup yields CDR1 SGHTA and CDR2 FQGNSA. The ends were cut back, 1 base at V and 12 bases at J, with 13 bases in the middle. The CDR3 totals 13 residues. Looking up the rest from reference TRBV7-2 and TRBJ2-1 gives the full variable domain: GAGVSQSPSNKVTEKGKDVELRCDPISGHTALYWYRQSLGQGLEFLIYFQGNSAPDKSGLPSDRFSAERTGGSVSTLTIQRTQQEDSAVYLCASSLGEPQMQFFGPGTRLTVL.

This clonotype was observed at least ten times. The chain joins TRBV12-3 or TRBV12-4 to TRBJ2-3; D might be TRBD2 (6 bases). The germline V and J ends were trimmed by 7 bases and 4 bases, with 15 bases remaining between them. CDR3 size: 14 residues. Written as DNA, the CDR3 is TGTGCCAGCACCCCGGGAGAATGGGCAGATACGCAGTATTTT. It is translated as CASTPGEWADTQYF.

The chain has TRBV18 and TRBJ1-3; D is perhaps TRBD1 (5 bases). This CDR3 is 14 amino acids long. Trimming pared 1 base from V and 4 bases from J, leaving 8 bases between. Germline-derived CDR1 and CDR2 are KGHSH and LQKENI. CDR3 coding DNA: TGTGCCAGCTCACCACAGGGGACCGGAAACACCATATATTTT. It encodes CASSPQGTGNTIYF.

In this sample, this clonotype turned up once. The rearrangement joins TRBV20-1 to TRBJ1-5, with 9 bases fitting TRBD1. Germline CDR1 DFQATT, CDR2 SNEGSKA (reference sequence). After removal of 0 bases from V and 0 bases from J, the junction contained 6 bases not matched to a gene. The CDR3 is 17 residues long. Here the CDR3 reads CSARETGGFYSNQPQHF. The DNA for the CDR3 is TGCAGTGCTAGAGAGACAGGGGGGTTCTATAGCAATCAGCCCCAGCATTTT.